Following are 17 T cell receptor beta chains from one sample sequenced in a study of blood T cell repertoires in COVID-19. Sequencing used immunoSEQ multiplex PCR; TCRdb keeps in-frame clones, though not all of them. Of some 240,000 clones listed, about 86% are singletons. The sequencing sample was made of PBMCs or T cells enriched from blood (not recorded which). These receptors were obtained from a woman aged 40 to 55 with acute COVID-19.

This chain connects TRBV5-4 to TRBJ1-4, with D possibly matching TRBD1 (5 bases). Germline lookup yields CDR1 SGHNT and CDR2 YYREEE (reference sequence). This CDR3 spans 16 amino acids. V was clipped by 4 bases and J by 0 bases, with 13 bases between them. CDR3 coding DNA: TGTGCCAGCAGCCCGTCACTGGGGCCAACTAATGAAAAACTGTTTTTT. As protein: CASSPSLGPTNEKLFF. The entire variable domain, with the rest obtained from reference TRBV5-4 and TRBJ1-4, is as follows: ETGVTQSPTHLIKTRGQQVTLRCSSQSGHNTVSWYQQALGQGPQFIFQYYREEENGRGNFPPRFSGLQFPNYSSELNVNALELDDSALYLCASSPSLGPTNEKLFFGSGTQLSVL.

The V gene is TRBV7-3, the J gene TRBJ1-3; D is perhaps TRBD1 (6 bases). The V gene's germline CDR1 is SGHTA and CDR2 FQGTGA. The CDR3 has 14 residues. V was clipped by 6 bases and J by 4 bases, with 13 bases between them. The CDR3 sequence is CASSSGTLGNTIYF. DNA of the CDR3: TGTGCCAGCAGTTCCGGGACATTGGGAAACACCATATATTTT.

The chain couples TRBV2 to TRBJ2-7, with 9 positions matching TRBD1. Per the germline V gene, CDR1 is SNHLY and CDR2 is FYNNEI. The CDR3 is 14 residues long. V shed 5 bases and J 6 bases; nucleotides not matched to a gene: 8. The CDR3 coding sequence is TGTGCCAGCAGTATCCGGGACAGGGTAGGCGAGCAGTACTTC. Its translation: CASSIRDRVGEQYF.

The CDR3 reads CASSPRASGSYEQYF. CDR3 coding DNA: TGTGCCAGCAGCCCTAGGGCTAGCGGGAGTTACGAGCAGTACTTC. This chain uses TRBV7-2 with TRBJ2-7; 10 bases are shared with TRBD2. V shed 5 bases, J shed 4 bases, and the junction held 8 bases outside the gene matches. The CDR3 sequence is 15 residues long. CDR1 and CDR2 from the germline V gene are SGHTA and FQGNSA. Drawing the rest from reference TRBV7-2 and TRBJ2-7, the complete variable domain is GAGVSQSPSNKVTEKGKDVELRCDPISGHTALYWYRQSLGQGLEFLIYFQGNSAPDKSGLPSDRFSAERTGGSVSTLTIQRTQQEDSAVYLCASSPRASGSYEQYFGPGTRLTVT.

This chain links TRBV7-9 with TRBJ2-5; D is undetermined. There are 14 residues in the CDR3. V lost 1 base and J lost 2, with 8 bases in between. CDR1 is SEHNR, CDR2 FQNEAQ, per germline (reference sequence). The CDR3 region is CASSLGGEQETQYF. As DNA, the CDR3 is TGTGCCAGCAGCTTAGGCGGAGAACAAGAGACCCAGTACTTC.

V gene TRBV7-6 combines with J gene TRBJ2-2; maybe TRBD2 (5 bases). Germline V gene data show CDR1 as SGHVS and CDR2 as FNYEAQ. The V end was cut by 1 base, the J end by 8 bases, with 11 bases between. The CDR3 loop spans 14 amino acids. Here the CDR3 DNA reads TGTGCCAGCAGCTTAGGACGGGGATATGGGGAGCTGTTTTTT. It encodes CASSLGRGYGELFF.

V gene TRBV6-5 combines with J gene TRBJ2-1, with TRBD2 matching 10 bases. Germline CDR1 is MNHEY and CDR2 is SVGAGI. This CDR3 is built from 15 residues. After removal of 4 bases from V and 4 bases from J, the junction contained 4 bases not matched to a gene. The CDR3 loop reads CASSWGLAYYNEQFF. For the CDR3, the DNA is TGTGCCAGCAGTTGGGGACTAGCGTATTACAATGAGCAGTTCTTC.

The CDR3 is CASSLDAGNGYTF. CDR3 sequence (DNA): TGTGCCAGCAGCTTAGATGCAGGGAATGGCTACACCTTC. The gene calls are TRBV7-9 and TRBJ1-2; D is possibly TRBD1 (5 bases). This CDR3 comprises 13 residues. Deletions cut 1 base from V and 6 bases from J, with 9 bases between. Germline CDR1 SEHNR, CDR2 FQNEAQ (reference sequence).

The rearrangement links TRBV3-1 (or the pseudogene TRBV3-2) to TRBJ2-1, with TRBD2 identical over 7 bases. Unmatched junction bases numbered 6, after V lost 4 bases and J lost 3 bases. The germline V gene encodes CDR1 LGHDT and CDR2 YNNKEL (reference sequence). The CDR3 has 15 residues. The CDR3 reads CASSRGTTVYNEQFF. CDR3 bases: TGTGCCAGCAGCCGCGGGACTACGGTCTACAATGAGCAGTTCTTC.

The rearrangement uses TRBV9 and TRBJ1-6; 7 nucleotides align to TRBD1. The V gene's germline CDR1 is SGDLS and CDR2 YYNGEE. The CDR3 runs to 14 residues. J was trimmed by 9 bases and V by 3 bases; bases with no gene match: 6. As DNA, the CDR3 is TGTGCCAGCAGCGCAACAGGGGTGAGTTCACCCCTCCACTTT. Amino acid sequence: CASSATGVSSPLHF. Based on the CDR3 plus reference TRBV9 and TRBJ1-6, the full variable domain is DSGVTQTPKHLITATGQRVTLRCSPRSGDLSVYWYQQSLDQGLQFLIQYYNGEERAKGNILERFSAQQFPDLHSELNLSSLELGDSALYFCASSATGVSSPLHFGNGTRLTVT.

The chain recombines TRBV11-3 with TRBJ1-1; D uncertain. The CDR3 contains 14 residues. CDR1 and CDR2 from the germline V gene are SGHNT and YENEEA. The germline V and J ends were trimmed by 6 bases and 3 bases, with 14 bases remaining between them. CDR3 region: CASRGSDWDTEAFF. CDR3 nucleotide sequence: TGTGCCAGCAGGGGGAGTGATTGGGACACTGAAGCTTTCTTT.

The chain links TRBV3-1 (or the pseudogene TRBV3-2) to TRBJ2-7; 7 nucleotides align to TRBD2. The CDR3 is 14 residues long. Unmatched junction bases numbered 7, after V lost 3 bases and J lost 5 bases. In germline, CDR1 is LGHDT, CDR2 YNNKEL (reference sequence). CDR3 sequence: CASSQLGLRDEQYF. The DNA of the CDR3 is TGTGCCAGCAGCCAGTTGGGACTAAGGGACGAGCAGTACTTC.

The V and J genes are TRBV18 and TRBJ2-7; 10 nucleotides line up with TRBD1. This CDR3 contains 16 residues. Germline V gene lookup returns CDR1 KGHSH and CDR2 LQKENI. The ends lost 0 bases at V and 2 bases at J; junction bases unmatched: 4. The CDR3 protein is CASSPPIGQGAYEQYF. CDR3 DNA sequence: TGTGCCAGCTCACCACCGATAGGACAGGGGGCCTACGAGCAGTACTTC.

This clone was observed a single time. CDR3 amino acids: CASSDSRLAGANTGELFF. In nucleotides, the CDR3 is TGTGCCAGCAGTGACTCAAGACTAGCGGGGGCGAACACCGGGGAGCTGTTTTTT. The J gene is TRBJ2-2, the V gene TRBV25-1, with 12 bases identical to TRBD2. The CDR3 is 18 residues long. Looked up from germline, CDR1 is MGHDK and CDR2 is SYGVNS. Unmatched junction bases numbered 5, after V lost 3 bases and J lost 0 bases.

This clone was picked up one time. The V gene is TRBV24-1, the J gene TRBJ1-1; the D gene is possibly TRBD1 (5 bases). CDR3 length: 15 amino acids. Trimming took off 3 bases at V and 1 base at J, with 11 bases between the two ends. Germline loops: CDR1 KGHDR, CDR2 SFDVKD. CDR3: CATSDARQWNTEAFF. The CDR3 DNA follows: TGTGCCACCAGTGATGCCCGACAGTGGAACACTGAAGCTTTCTTT.

The V call is TRBV4-1, the J call TRBJ2-7, with TRBD2 matching over 11 bases. The CDR3 length is 16 residues. The ends lost 5 bases at V and 4 bases at J; junction bases unmatched: 10. In germline, CDR1 is MGHRA, CDR2 YSYEKL. The CDR3, as DNA: TGCGCCAGCAGCATAGCCCCGGGACTAGCGGAATACGAGCAGTACTTC. The encoded protein is CASSIAPGLAEYEQYF.

Concerning this clone itself: In the same sample, other DNA sequences code for this CDR3. This chain joins TRBV6-5 and TRBJ1-2, with 8 bases that match TRBD1. The CDR3 has 13 amino acids. V lost 3 bases to trimming and J lost 7 bases; unmatched junction nucleotides: 4. Germline V gene lookup returns CDR1 MNHEY and CDR2 SVGAGI. The CDR3 here is CASSYDRGGGYTF. In nucleotides, the CDR3 is TGTGCCAGCAGTTATGACAGGGGCGGTGGCTACACCTTC.